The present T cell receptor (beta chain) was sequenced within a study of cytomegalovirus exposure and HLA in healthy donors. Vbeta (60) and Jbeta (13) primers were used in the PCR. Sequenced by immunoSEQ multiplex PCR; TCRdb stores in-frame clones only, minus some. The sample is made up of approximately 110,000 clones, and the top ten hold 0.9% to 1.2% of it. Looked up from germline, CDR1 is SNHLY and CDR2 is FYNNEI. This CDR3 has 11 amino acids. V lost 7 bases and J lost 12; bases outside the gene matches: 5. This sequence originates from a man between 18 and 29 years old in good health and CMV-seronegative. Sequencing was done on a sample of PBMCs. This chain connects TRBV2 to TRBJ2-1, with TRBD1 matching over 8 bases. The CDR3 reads CASMAGGTQFF. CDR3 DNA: TGTGCCAGCATGGCAGGGGGCACGCAGTTCTTC.